Presented here are 24 T cell receptor beta chains from one specimen sequenced in a study of blood T cell repertoires in COVID-19. Clones were read by immunoSEQ multiplex PCR, and TCRdb kept only the in-frame ones, dropping some. Of over 300,000 clones listed, approximately 85% are singletons. Material: PBMCs or T cells enriched from blood (not recorded which). The receptor set was obtained from a man aged 25 to 40 who had recovered from COVID-19.

The chain carries TRBV6-5 and TRBJ1-6; 8 bases are shared with TRBD1. Germline V gives CDR1 MNHEY, CDR2 SVGAGI. The CDR3 spans 14 residues. V gave up 2 bases and J gave up 7 bases; unmatched junction bases: 1. The CDR3 protein is CASSYDRGNSPLHF. The CDR3 bases are TGTGCCAGCAGTTACGACAGGGGAAATTCACCCCTCCACTTT.

The gene calls are TRBV3-1 (or the pseudogene TRBV3-2) and TRBJ2-7, with TRBD2 matching over 8 bases. CDR1 LGHDT and CDR2 YNNKEL come from the germline V gene (reference sequence). This CDR3 comprises 15 residues. V lost 5 bases and J lost 3; bases outside the gene matches: 9. The CDR3 DNA reads TGTGCCAGCAGCGGTACCGGGACTAGTGGCTACGAGCAGTACTTC. It translates to CASSGTGTSGYEQYF.

V and J are TRBV5-1 and TRBJ2-1, with D unresolved. V was pared by 3 bases and J by 7 bases, with 8 bases between. Germline assignment: CDR1 SGHRS and CDR2 YFSETQ. This CDR3 has 12 amino acids. DNA for the CDR3: TGCGCCAGCAGCTCCTACCGGAATGAGCAGTTCTTC. This codes for CASSSYRNEQFF.

CDR3 sequence: CASSQQEGSSPLHF. As DNA, the CDR3 is TGTGCCAGCAGCCAACAGGAAGGGAGTTCACCCCTCCACTTT. The chain carries TRBV3-1 (or the pseudogene TRBV3-2) and TRBJ1-6, with no clear D. The V and J ends lost 2 bases and 9 bases respectively, with 11 bases between them. This CDR3 has 14 amino acids. Germline assignment: CDR1 LGHDT and CDR2 YNNKEL (reference sequence).

This chain links TRBV7-2 with TRBJ2-7; maybe TRBD1 (5 bases). CDR3 size: 15 residues. With 5 bases removed from V and 3 bases from J, the gap between germline ends came to 17 bases. CDR1 and CDR2 from the germline V gene are SGHTA and FQGNSA. The CDR3 DNA follows: TGTGCCAGCAGCGCACAACCAGACAGCTTCTACGAGCAGTACTTC. Translation gives CASSAQPDSFYEQYF.

The chain couples TRBV18 to TRBJ2-2; perhaps TRBD1 as D (5 bases). Germline assignment: CDR1 KGHSH and CDR2 LQKENI. The CDR3 has 15 amino acids. V lost 6 bases and J lost 3, with 14 bases in between. CDR3 loop: CASSTKGQDTGELFF. The CDR3, as DNA: TGTGCCAGCTCGACCAAGGGGCAGGACACCGGGGAGCTGTTTTTT.

This sequence joins TRBV5-5 and TRBJ2-6; possibly TRBD2 for D (6 bases). V was shortened by 6 bases and J by 3 bases, with 13 bases between the two germline ends. This CDR3 comprises 15 residues. Germline assignment: CDR1 SGHKS and CDR2 YYEKEE (reference sequence). The CDR3: CASIPEGSGANVLTF. The CDR3 DNA sequence: TGTGCCAGCATCCCGGAGGGTAGTGGGGCCAACGTCCTGACTTTC.

In the case of this clone: This sample also contains other DNA sequences that code for the same CDR3. The chain recombines TRBV30 with TRBJ1-5; no clear D gene. V was shortened by 0 bases and J by 5 bases, with 8 bases between the two germline ends. Germline CDR1 reads GTSNPN; CDR2 reads SVGIG (reference sequence). This CDR3 is 13 amino acids long. The CDR3 sequence is CAWSVRGDQPQHF. CDR3 sequence (DNA): TGTGCCTGGAGTGTACGCGGGGATCAGCCCCAGCATTTT.

As to this clone: A read error is possible here, since a much larger clone lies one base away. The CDR3 coding sequence is TGTGCCAGCAGTTACCGGACTAGCACAGATACGCAGTATTTT. The encoded protein is CASSYRTSTDTQYF. V is TRBV27 and J is TRBJ2-3, with D possibly being TRBD2 (5 bases). Per germline, CDR1 MNHEY and CDR2 SMNVEV (reference sequence). This CDR3 region has 14 residues. V shed 4 bases and J shed 0 bases, with 8 bases lying between them.

This chain links TRBV11-1 with TRBJ2-3, with 12 bases that match TRBD2. CDR1 SGHAT and CDR2 FQDESV come from the germline V gene (reference sequence). The CDR3 extends over 16 amino acids. V lost 5 bases, J lost 4 bases, and 7 bases stayed unmatched. The CDR3 DNA is TGTGCCAGCAGCCCGGTGGCTAGCGGGGGGGCAGATACGCAGTATTTT. Its protein product is CASSPVASGGADTQYF. Full variable domain (remainder filled in from reference TRBV11-1 and TRBJ2-3): EAEVAQSPRYKITEKSQAVAFWCDPISGHATLYWYRQILGQGPELLVQFQDESVVDDSQLPKDRFSAERLKGVDSTLKIQPAELGDSAMYLCASSPVASGGADTQYFGPGTRLTVL.

The chain has TRBV30 and TRBJ1-4, with 7 bases aligning to TRBD1. Germline CDR1 GTSNPN, CDR2 SVGIG (reference sequence). V gave up 0 bases and J gave up 4 bases; unmatched junction bases: 2. This CDR3 comprises 14 residues. The CDR3 here is CAWSVQGSNEKLFF. As DNA, the CDR3 is TGTGCCTGGAGTGTACAGGGGAGTAATGAAAAACTGTTTTTT.

The gene calls are TRBV5-1 and TRBJ2-2; TRBD2 might be the D (6 bases). Trimming took 0 bases from V and 1 from J, leaving 10 bases between them. Germline lookup yields CDR1 SGHRS and CDR2 YFSETQ. The CDR3 is 16 amino acids. DNA of the CDR3: TGCGCCAGCAGCTTGGTTGGCGGGATGAACACCGGGGAGCTGTTTTTT. The encoded protein is CASSLVGGMNTGELFF.

The chain joins TRBV20-1 to TRBJ1-6; D uncertain. The CDR3 is 15 residues long. The germline V gene has CDR1 DFQATT and CDR2 SNEGSKA (reference sequence). The V end was cut by 3 bases, the J end by 0 bases, with 9 bases between. CDR3 DNA sequence: TGCAGTGCTAGTCCACCCAGCTCCTATAATTCACCCCTCCACTTT. Its translation is CSASPPSSYNSPLHF.

The rearrangement links TRBV4-1 to TRBJ2-4; possible D gene TRBD2, 5 bases. The V end was cut by 3 bases, the J end by 1 base, with 10 bases between. Germline CDR1 MGHRA, CDR2 YSYEKL. The CDR3 sequence is 15 residues long. The CDR3 DNA reads as TGCGCCAGCAGCCAGAGGGCGCTGGCCAAAAACATTCAGTACTTC. This gives the protein CASSQRALAKNIQYF.

The chain couples TRBV19 to TRBJ1-5; D not certain. CDR1 LNHDA and CDR2 SQIVND come from the germline V gene (reference sequence). The CDR3 consists of 14 residues. Trimming left V 3 bases short and J 5 bases short, with 11 bases between. The CDR3: CASSMRSFDQPQHF. For the CDR3, the DNA is TGTGCCAGTAGTATGCGATCCTTTGATCAGCCCCAGCATTTT.

This chain connects TRBV7-9 to TRBJ1-1; 11 bases match TRBD1. CDR1 and CDR2 (germline): SEHNR, FQNEAQ (reference sequence). V lost 5 bases and J lost 0; bases outside the gene matches: 5. The CDR3 runs 16 residues. The CDR3 sequence: CASSLGQGAMNTEAFF. For the CDR3, the DNA is TGTGCCAGCAGCCTCGGACAGGGGGCGATGAACACTGAAGCTTTCTTT.

This chain's CDR3 is CASSRGLDEKLFF. CDR3 nucleotide sequence: TGCGCCAGCAGCAGGGGGCTCGATGAAAAACTGTTTTTT. V usage is TRBV5-1 and J usage is TRBJ1-4; 7 nucleotides match TRBD1. This CDR3 spans 13 amino acids. V dropped 4 bases and J dropped 6; count of bases not matched to a gene: 3. Germline V lookup: CDR1 SGHRS, CDR2 YFSETQ.

About this clone itself: Mismatch with germline at one junction end may stem from a read error. This chain connects TRBV7-7 to TRBJ1-5; no clear D gene. The CDR3 runs to 11 residues. Looked up from germline, CDR1 is SSHAT and CDR2 is FNYEAQ (reference sequence). The chain's CDR3 is CASKSGQPQHF. Written as DNA, the CDR3 is TGTGCTAGCAAGAGCGGTCAGCCCCAGCATTTT.

This clone has only one observation. The rearrangement links TRBV6-5 to TRBJ1-2; 9 positions match TRBD1. Looked up from germline, CDR1 is MNHEY and CDR2 is SVGAGI. The CDR3 extends over 12 amino acids. The junction had 7 bases not matched to a gene; V was cut back by 11 bases and J by 6 bases. This CDR3 is CAGTGFRDGYTF. The CDR3 DNA reads TGTGCCGGGACAGGGTTCCGGGATGGCTACACCTTC.

The chain has TRBV7-3 and TRBJ2-1; 8 positions match TRBD2. The germline V gene encodes CDR1 SGHTA and CDR2 FQGTGA. J gave up 7 bases and V 5 bases, and 7 bases lay outside the gene matches. This CDR3 spans 14 amino acids. The CDR3 region has the DNA TGTGCCAGCAGCCCCCCGGGGGGGCCGAATGAGCAGTTCTTC. This codes for CASSPPGGPNEQFF.

The rearrangement uses TRBV2 and TRBJ2-1; perhaps TRBD2 as D (5 bases). The CDR3 is made up of 15 amino acids. The V and J ends lost 5 bases and 2 bases respectively, with 13 bases between them. Germline V lookup: CDR1 SNHLY, CDR2 FYNNEI. CDR3 amino acids: CASSLSGSTYNEQFF. CDR3 DNA sequence: TGTGCCAGCAGTTTGAGCGGTTCCACCTACAATGAGCAGTTCTTC.

This chain connects TRBV15 to TRBJ2-3; 11 bases line up with TRBD1. Looked up from germline, CDR1 is LNHNV and CDR2 is YYDKDF (reference sequence). V lost 5 bases and J lost 3; bases outside the gene matches: 1. This CDR3 spans 14 amino acids. The DNA of the CDR3 is TGTGCCACCAGCCGGGACAGGGGGACAGATACGCAGTATTTT. It translates to CATSRDRGTDTQYF.

The chain carries TRBV5-1 and TRBJ1-1, with 7 positions matching TRBD1. V gave up 6 bases and J gave up 5 bases; unmatched junction bases: 10. The CDR3 covers 14 residues. Germline CDR1 SGHRS, CDR2 YFSETQ. The CDR3 sequence: CASTTGQGETEAFF. CDR3 DNA: TGCGCCAGCACTACCGGGCAGGGGGAAACTGAAGCTTTCTTT.

A few counts support this clone. This sequence joins TRBV14 and TRBJ1-2; possible D gene TRBD1, 6 bases. Germline values: CDR1 SGHDN, CDR2 FVKESK. With 0 bases removed from V and 7 bases from J, the gap between germline ends came to 9 bases. This CDR3 has 13 amino acids. CDR3 in amino acids: CASSQDRGGGYTF. Here the CDR3 DNA reads TGTGCCAGCAGCCAAGACAGGGGTGGTGGCTACACCTTC.